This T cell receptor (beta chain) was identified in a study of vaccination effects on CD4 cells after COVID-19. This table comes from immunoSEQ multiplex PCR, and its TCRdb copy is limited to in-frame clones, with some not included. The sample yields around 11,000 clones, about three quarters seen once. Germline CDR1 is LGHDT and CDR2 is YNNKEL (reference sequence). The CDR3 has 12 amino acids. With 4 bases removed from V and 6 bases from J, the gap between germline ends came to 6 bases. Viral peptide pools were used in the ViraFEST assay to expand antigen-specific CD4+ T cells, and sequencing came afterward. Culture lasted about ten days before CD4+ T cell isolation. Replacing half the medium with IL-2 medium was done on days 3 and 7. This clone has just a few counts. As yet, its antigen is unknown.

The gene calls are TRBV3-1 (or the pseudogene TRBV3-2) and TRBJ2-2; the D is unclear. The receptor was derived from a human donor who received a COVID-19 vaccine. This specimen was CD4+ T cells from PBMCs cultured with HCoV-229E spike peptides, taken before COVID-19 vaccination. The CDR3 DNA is TGTGCCAGCAGCCCACGACCCGGGGAGCTGTTTTTT. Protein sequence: CASSPRPGELFF.